This TCR beta chain derives from a study of control samples from healthy donors and cancer patients. Sequencing used immunoSEQ multiplex PCR; TCRdb keeps in-frame clones, though not all of them. The table lists 150,000 to 200,000 clones, around 94% of them singletons. Germline V CDR1 and CDR2: LGHNA, YSLEER. V lost 0 bases and J 6 bases, leaving 8 bases between the germline ends. The CDR3 is 14 amino acids. This clonotype originated in a man younger than 45 in good health. The specimen was blood. The chain employs TRBV4-3 and TRBJ2-2, with TRBD1 as a possible D gene (5 bases). The CDR3 DNA sequence: TGCGCCAGCAGCCAAGATGCAGGGCCCGGGGAGCTGTTTTTT. The encoded protein is CASSQDAGPGELFF.